This record looks at one TCR beta chain sequence and its context. This clone was counted a single time. The target of this receptor is not known. No much larger clonotype is one base removed from it; base qualities were not supplied. The CDR3 contains 15 residues, cysteine and phenylalanine counted. Only the CDR3 DNA stays, 45 bases, in frame from base 1. The junction shows trimming of 5 bases on V and 3 bases on J, and the gene matches do not reach 3 bases of it. Sequences SGHTA (CDR1) and FQGTGA (CDR2) are obtained from the germline V gene. The record originates from a study of a mutant IDH1 vaccine in newly diagnosed glioma (dated by TCRdb to the early 2020s). Regarding the complete study: Eight vaccinations were administered to patients in weeks 1, 3, 5, 7, 11, 15, 19 and 23, corresponding to visits V03 through V10. Vaccination was initiated 4-6 weeks after radiotherapy alone, or concurrently with temozolomide cycles in the chemotherapy-containing groups. Of the approximately 32 treated patients, about 62% were male and about 40% were female, and the mean age was approximately 40 years. Prior to enrollment, patients had been given standard therapy consisting of radiotherapy alone, temozolomide alone, or radiochemotherapy with temozolomide, with the combination given to most patients. Peripheral blood samples were drawn at six visits, namely V03 (baseline), V05, V07, V10, V12 and V13. For exploratory analyses, around 26 treated patients had longitudinal TCRB deep sequencing done wherever samples were available. What the study reported, not specific to this receptor: Selection of PBMC samples for TCRB deep sequencing was based on availability. Immune responses induced by the vaccine were seen in approximately 93% of patients across multiple MHC alleles. Pseudoprogression appeared unrelated to alterations in the top peripheral T cell clonotypes detected by TCRB sequencing. The authors noted that analyses of patient blood samples could not be reproduced because of sample limitations.

The library was produced with the immunoSEQ multiplex PCR assay. Rearranged TCR beta chain sequences were amplified using the hsTCRB Kit according to the manufacturer's protocol. TCRB libraries were sequenced on an Illumina MiSeq. On the authors' methods: The proprietary platform of the kit vendor was used for demultiplexing, trimming and gene mapping. TCRdb took this table from immuneACCESS and kept in-frame rearrangements with V and J called. Such tables lack part of the clones; where checked against another copy, unresolved V genes explain under half of the gap, and the rest is unexplained. That table supplies the V and J calls and clone size; D and trimming were determined from the DNA. This sample has around 66,000 clones in its table, and about four fifths of those were observed once. Around 5.7% of the sample is taken by the ten largest. The time point label of this sample denotes: week 11, during vaccination. Each vaccine dose, consisting of 300 ug of a 20-mer mutant IDH1 peptide in Montanide, was administered subcutaneously with topical imiquimod. All donors had newly diagnosed IDH1-mutant astrocytomas of WHO grade 3 or 4 that showed loss of nuclear ATRX. The samples were drawn from NOA16, a multicentre, single-arm, open-label phase I trial in Germany that tested a mutant IDH1 peptide vaccine in humans for the first time. The DNeasy Blood and Tissue Kit was used to extract genomic DNA from EDTA blood for TCRB sequencing.

This TCR was recovered from a man aged 50 or older with glioma. This specimen consisted of PBMCs, obtained from a glioma patient whose treatment included an IDH1 peptide vaccine. Rearrangement joined TRBV7-3 to TRBJ2-5; 13 bases in the middle match TRBD2. The CDR3 here reads CASSPGLAGKETQYF. The DNA is as follows: TGTGCCAGCAGCCCGGGACTAGCGGGGAAAGAGACCCAGTACTTC.